This section outlines one T cell receptor beta chain sequence together with its context. The entry originates in a study of beta chain features in type 1 diabetes. J lost 4 bases, V lost 5 bases, and 10 bases had no gene match. CDR1 is SGHRS, CDR2 YFSETQ, per germline. This CDR3 has 15 amino acids. Sorting with CD45RO/CCR7/CD25/CD127/CD95/CD27 yielded naive, central memory, regulatory and stem-like memory CD4+ cells. Expressed TCRB transcripts were sequenced because the entire RNA isolate underwent reverse transcription. Profiled with immunoSEQ multiplex PCR; TCRdb holds only in-frame clones, not every one. The sample consists of around 330,000 clones, approximately 11% of them appearing once.

This rearrangement joins TRBV5-1 to TRBJ2-5; the match to TRBD2 covers 8 bases. The receptor was isolated from a woman in her 30s in good health. The sample taken for sequencing was naive CD4+ T cells from blood. CDR3 sequence (DNA): TGCGCCAGCAGTAACGAGCGGGAGTGGCTAGAGACCCAGTACTTC. It is translated as CASSNEREWLETQYF. The complete variable domain, with remaining parts taken from reference TRBV5-1 and TRBJ2-5, reads KAGVTQTPRYLIKTRGQQVTLSCSPISGHRSVSWYQQTPGQGLQFLFEYFSETQRNKGNFPGRFSGRQFSNSRSEMNVSTLELGDSALYLCASSNEREWLETQYFGPGTRLLVL.